Below, one TCR beta chain is given with its context. Together with a sample-barcoded 5' primer, a J-beta primer mix was included in a second PCR lasting roughly 6 to 12 cycles. Template switching added a 12-random-nucleotide identifier to every cDNA molecule. TCRdb reanalysed the 5' RACE reads using MiXCR and keeps one entry per CDR3 protein. Among about a million distinct CDR3 sequences listed, 51% were seen once. These data come from a study of blood T cells in healthy people across ages. Trimming pared 0 bases from V and 3 bases from J, leaving 9 bases between. The germline CDR1 and CDR2 sequences are DFQATT and SNEGSKA (reference sequence). The CDR3 loop spans 14 amino acids.

The rearrangement uses TRBV20-1 and TRBJ1-5; D ambiguous. Sequences were obtained from blood. The origin of this receptor is a woman between 55 and 75 years old in good health. The CDR3 sequence: CSAREGLFNQPQHF. DNA of the CDR3: TGCAGTGCTAGAGAAGGCCTCTTCAATCAGCCCCAGCATTTT.